Shown below are 30 T cell receptor beta chains from a single sample sequenced in a study of T cells after yellow fever vaccination. TCRdb reprocessed the 5' RACE reads via MiXCR and lists one record per CDR3 protein. The data contain 95,000 to 150,000 distinct CDR3 sequences, under 8% of them seen just once; the ten biggest clones take up 2.5%. The sample was CD4+ T cells sorted from PBMCs, taken 10 to 11 days after the first yellow fever vaccination. These receptor sequences come from a man between 18 and 29 years old who received the YFV17D yellow fever vaccine.

Ten or more counts support this clonotype. The rearrangement uses TRBV29-1 and TRBJ1-2, with 8 bases lining up with TRBD1. With 4 bases clipped from V and 4 bases from J, the junction kept 5 bases outside the gene matches. CDR1 and CDR2 (germline): SQVTM, ANQGSEA. The CDR3 runs 13 residues. CDR3 in amino acids: CSVGGQAGYGYTF. CDR3 nucleotide sequence: TGCAGCGTTGGGGGACAGGCTGGCTATGGCTACACCTTC.

This chain connects TRBV9 to TRBJ2-3; the D is unclear. The CDR3 contains 13 residues. Germline V gene lookup returns CDR1 SGDLS and CDR2 YYNGEE. With 5 bases removed from V and 2 bases from J, the gap between germline ends came to 9 bases. CDR3 DNA sequence: TGTGCCAGCAGTCAGGCCGACACAGATACGCAGTATTTT. Amino acids: CASSQADTDTQYF. Drawing the rest from reference TRBV9 and TRBJ2-3, the complete variable domain is DSGVTQTPKHLITATGQRVTLRCSPRSGDLSVYWYQQSLDQGLQFLIQYYNGEERAKGNILERFSAQQFPDLHSELNLSSLELGDSALYFCASSQADTDTQYFGPGTRLTVL.

The table lists this clonotype with many counts. The V and J genes are TRBV6-6 and TRBJ2-4; 8 bases align to TRBD1. The germline gives CDR1 MNHNY, CDR2 SVGAGI (reference sequence). The CDR3 loop spans 13 amino acids. Trimming took 2 bases from V and 8 from J; bases not matched to a gene: 2. The CDR3 here is CASSYTDRDIQYF. CDR3 DNA sequence: TGTGCCAGCAGTTACACGGACAGGGACATTCAGTACTTC.

In this sample, this clonotype turned up many times. The rearrangement joins TRBV5-1 to TRBJ2-3; 7 nucleotides line up with TRBD1. The CDR3 has 14 residues. V gave up 4 bases and J gave up 5 bases; unmatched junction bases: 7. The germline gives CDR1 SGHRS, CDR2 YFSETQ. This CDR3 reads CASSLGQPGDTQYF. The CDR3 bases are TGCGCCAGCAGCCTGGGACAGCCGGGAGATACGCAGTATTTT.

This clonotype was detected ten times or more. The J gene is TRBJ1-2, the V gene TRBV12-3 or TRBV12-4; 7 bases agree with TRBD1. The CDR3 length is 10 residues. The trim removed 6 bases at V and 14 bases at J, leaving 6 bases unmatched. The CDR3 sequence: CASSPGTDTF. As DNA, the CDR3 is TGTGCCAGCAGCCCCGGGACAGATACCTTC.

Ten or more counts support this clonotype. The chain uses TRBV28 and TRBJ2-1; D ambiguous. The CDR3 runs to 11 residues. Germline V gene lookup returns CDR1 MDHEN and CDR2 SYDVKM. The germline V and J ends were trimmed by 7 bases and 7 bases, with 8 bases remaining between them. The CDR3 loop is CASTRNNEQFF. Here the CDR3 DNA reads TGTGCCAGCACTCGAAATAATGAGCAGTTCTTC.

This clonotype was seen repeatedly, ten times or more. The V gene is TRBV5-1, the J gene TRBJ1-2; D uncertain. CDR3 length: 14 residues. V was pared by 1 base and J by 4 bases, with 11 bases between. Germline V gene lookup returns CDR1 SGHRS and CDR2 YFSETQ. CDR3 sequence reads: CASSLSGPSYGYTF. The CDR3 bases are TGCGCCAGCAGCTTGTCGGGTCCCTCCTATGGCTACACCTTC.

In this sample, this clonotype turned up many times. The chain employs TRBV6-1 and TRBJ2-3, with D tentatively TRBD2 (7 bases). Between the trimmed V and J ends, which lost 6 bases and 4 bases, there was a span of 14 bases. From germline, CDR1 is MNHNS and CDR2 SASEGT. This CDR3 has 14 amino acids. CDR3 protein: CASRGGLGADTQYF. DNA for the CDR3: TGTGCCAGCAGGGGGGGGCTAGGAGCAGATACGCAGTATTTT.

The table lists this clonotype with many counts. V usage is TRBV5-1 and J usage is TRBJ2-5; D perhaps matches TRBD2 (5 bases). Trimming shortened V by 4 bases and J by 2 bases, and 15 bases separated the two germline ends. The CDR3 loop spans 15 amino acids. CDR1 and CDR2 (germline): SGHRS, YFSETQ. The CDR3 DNA is TGCGCCAGCAGCCCCCACGCGGAGCGGCAAGAGACCCAGTACTTC. Amino acid sequence: CASSPHAERQETQYF.

The table lists this clonotype with many counts. The rearrangement links TRBV6-2 or TRBV6-3 to TRBJ1-1; 10 bases map to TRBD1. This CDR3 spans 13 amino acids. The V gene end was trimmed by 11 bases and the J gene end by 5 bases; junction bases not matched to a gene: 8. CDR1 MNHEY and CDR2 SVGEGT come from the germline V gene. The CDR3 sequence: CASLGTGETEAFF. DNA of the CDR3: TGTGCCTCTCTAGGGACAGGGGAGACTGAAGCTTTCTTT.

There are many counts of this clonotype. V and J are TRBV4-1 and TRBJ2-7; TRBD1 might be the D (6 bases). The CDR3 has 14 residues. Germline loops: CDR1 MGHRA, CDR2 YSYEKL. Trimming removed 3 bases from V and 2 bases from J, with 11 bases in between. CDR3 DNA: TGCGCCAGCAGCCAGTCGGACAGAGCCTACGAGCAGTACTTC. This sequence encodes CASSQSDRAYEQYF.

This clonotype was recorded many times. The chain joins TRBV20-1 to TRBJ1-1, with D possibly TRBD1 on 5 matching bases. Deletions cut 5 bases from V and 1 base from J, with 8 bases between. CDR3 length: 12 amino acids. Per the germline V gene, CDR1 is DFQATT and CDR2 is SNEGSKA (reference sequence). CDR3: CSAPDRNTEAFF. The CDR3 DNA reads TGCAGTGCTCCAGACAGGAACACTGAAGCTTTCTTT.

This clonotype has at least ten counts. This sequence joins TRBV27 and TRBJ1-2, with D possibly matching TRBD1 (5 bases). V was trimmed by 0 bases and J by 4 bases, leaving 9 bases between them. Germline-derived CDR1 and CDR2 are MNHEY and SMNVEV (reference sequence). The CDR3 spans 14 residues. The CDR3 DNA reads as TGTGCCAGCAGTTTATCGGGGGAAAGCTATGGCTACACCTTC. Amino acids: CASSLSGESYGYTF.

This clonotype was seen many times. The chain has TRBV20-1 and TRBJ2-7; D call uncertain. V lost 2 bases, J lost 5 bases, and 10 bases lay in between. The CDR3 is 12 residues long. CDR1 is DFQATT and CDR2 is SNEGSKA in the germline V gene (reference sequence). CDR3 nucleotides: TGCAGTGCTAGATCTGGTCTCCACGAGCAGTACTTC. Translating it yields CSARSGLHEQYF.

The V and J genes are TRBV5-1 and TRBJ2-7; D is unclear. The germline gives CDR1 SGHRS, CDR2 YFSETQ. The CDR3 consists of 13 residues. Trimming cost V 5 bases and J 4 bases, with 13 bases left between them. The CDR3 nucleotides are TGCGCCAGCAGTTCCAGTGGAGAGTACGAGCAGTACGTC. This encodes CASSSSGEYEQYV.

Concerning this clonotype itself: A much more abundant neighbour one base away suggests this may be a read error. This chain connects TRBV20-1 to TRBJ1-1, with a tentative D call TRBD1 (5 bases). CDR1 DFQATT and CDR2 SNEGSKA come from the germline V gene (reference sequence). V was trimmed by 5 bases and J by 1 base, leaving 14 bases between them. CDR3 size: 14 residues. The CDR3 coding sequence is TGCAGTGCTCCGCGAGGGACCACGAACACTGAAGCTTTCTTT. Its protein product is CSAPRGTTNTEAFF.

This clonotype was counted many times. The V and J genes are TRBV27 and TRBJ1-5; D uncertain. CDR3 length equals 13 residues. V shed 6 bases and J shed 3 bases, with 9 bases lying between them. Germline CDR1 reads MNHEY; CDR2 reads SMNVEV (reference sequence). DNA of the CDR3: TGTGCCAGCAGGAGGGCAGACAATCAGCCCCAGCATTTT. This gives the protein CASRRADNQPQHF.

The sample holds many counts of this clonotype. The chain is built from TRBV12-3 or TRBV12-4 and TRBJ1-1; TRBD1 matches 8 bases. This CDR3 has 14 amino acids. Trimming removed 5 bases from V and 2 bases from J; junction bases left unmatched: 4. CDR3 sequence reads: CASSQGARNTEAFF. In DNA, the CDR3 is TGTGCCAGCAGTCAGGGGGCGCGAAACACTGAAGCTTTCTTT.

The CDR3 DNA follows: TGTGCCAGCAGCTTGAGGGGGCGAGGGGATACGCAGTATTTT. Amino acid sequence: CASSLRGRGDTQYF. The V call is TRBV5-6, the J call TRBJ2-3, with 7 bases fitting TRBD1. The germline gives CDR1 SGHDT, CDR2 YYEEEE. The V gene end was trimmed by 1 base and the J gene end by 6 bases; junction bases not matched to a gene: 5. CDR3 size: 14 residues. Full variable domain (missing parts from reference TRBV5-6 and TRBJ2-3): DAGVTQSPTHLIKTRGQQVTLRCSPKSGHDTVSWYQQALGQGPQFIFQYYEEEERQRGNFPDRFSGHQFPNYSSELNVNALLLGDSALYLCASSLRGRGDTQYFGPGTRLTVL.

This sequence joins TRBV5-1 and TRBJ2-1; 11 positions agree with TRBD2. J lost 5 bases, V lost 4 bases, and 8 bases had no gene match. The length of the CDR3 is 16 residues. Germline CDR1 is SGHRS and CDR2 is YFSETQ. CDR3 protein: CASSELPTSGDNEQFF. CDR3 DNA sequence: TGCGCCAGCAGCGAGCTTCCGACTAGCGGGGACAATGAGCAGTTCTTC.

This clonotype showed up just a few times. The rearrangement links TRBV20-1 to TRBJ1-6; TRBD1 is a possible D gene (5 bases). There are 17 residues in the CDR3. Trimming pared 6 bases from V and 5 bases from J, leaving 23 bases between. The germline CDR1 and CDR2 sequences are DFQATT and SNEGSKA (reference sequence). The CDR3 is CSALRGSIAQNNSPLHF. CDR3 bases: TGCAGTGCGCTACGGGGGAGTATTGCTCAGAATAATTCACCCCTCCACTTT.

This clonotype was counted at least ten times. J is TRBJ2-2 and V is TRBV5-1; no definite D call. Germline values: CDR1 SGHRS, CDR2 YFSETQ. The V end was cut by 0 bases, the J end by 4 bases, with 13 bases between. The CDR3 contains 16 residues. The CDR3 loop is CASSLDVGGGTGELFF. CDR3 DNA: TGCGCCAGCAGCTTGGACGTCGGCGGTGGCACCGGGGAGCTGTTTTTT.

This clonotype was observed many times. This sequence joins TRBV4-2 and TRBJ1-1; the D is unclear. V lost 1 base and J 5 bases, leaving 11 bases between the germline ends. CDR3 length: 14 amino acids. The germline V gene encodes CDR1 LGHNA and CDR2 YNFKEQ. CDR3 sequence: CASSQVDRMTEAFF. The DNA for the CDR3 is TGTGCCAGCAGCCAAGTCGATCGGATGACTGAAGCTTTCTTT.

A note on this clonotype: One junction end disagrees with the germline gene, perhaps due to a read error. V usage is TRBV7-9 and J usage is TRBJ2-1, with D hard to call. This CDR3 region has 9 residues. Germline loops: CDR1 SEHNR, CDR2 FQNEAQ (reference sequence). DNA for the CDR3: TGTGCCAGCAGCCCCCCCCATGATTTC. Translated: CASSPPHDF.

This clonotype was seen many times. The V and J genes are TRBV7-3 and TRBJ2-2; weak D call: TRBD2 (5 bases). Trimming stripped 2 bases from V and 0 bases from J, with 10 bases between. From germline, CDR1 is SGHTA and CDR2 FQGTGA. The CDR3 has 16 amino acids. CDR3 loop: CASSLFGVANTGELFF. The CDR3 DNA sequence: TGTGCCAGCAGCTTATTCGGGGTTGCGAACACCGGGGAGCTGTTTTTT. Using reference TRBV7-3 and TRBJ2-2 for the parts outside the CDR3, the full variable domain is GAGVSQTPSNKVTEKGKYVELRCDPISGHTALYWYRQSLGQGPEFLIYFQGTGAADDSGLPNDRFFAVRPEGSVSTLKIQRTERGDSAVYLCASSLFGVANTGELFFGEGSRLTVL.

In this sample, this clonotype turned up many times. The rearrangement links TRBV4-3 to TRBJ2-3; 7 bases are a match to TRBD1. The CDR3 consists of 16 residues. Germline lookup yields CDR1 LGHNA and CDR2 YSLEER. V gave up 1 base and J gave up 3 bases; unmatched junction bases: 7. The chain's CDR3 is CASSQGWQGETDTQYF. The CDR3 DNA reads as TGCGCCAGCAGCCAAGGGTGGCAGGGGGAGACAGATACGCAGTATTTT.

This clonotype was seen at least ten times. The genes are TRBV5-1 and TRBJ2-7; D call uncertain. Per germline, CDR1 SGHRS and CDR2 YFSETQ. The ends were cut back, 0 bases at V and 0 bases at J, with 10 bases in the middle. This CDR3 is 15 amino acids long. For the CDR3, the DNA is TGCGCCAGCAGCTTGGGTCCAGCCACCTCCTACGAGCAGTACTTC. Protein: CASSLGPATSYEQYF.

The chain is built from TRBV1 and TRBJ2-5. TRBV1 represents a pseudogene. There are 16 residues in the CDR3. CDR3 amino acids: CASRREADWQQETQYF. CDR3 nucleotides: TGCGCCAGCAGACGAGAGGCAGACTGGCAACAAGAGACCCAGTACTTC.

This clonotype was counted at least ten times. The J gene is TRBJ2-5, the V gene TRBV6-1; D could derive from TRBD1 or TRBD2 (5 bases each). The CDR3 is 16 residues long. With 2 bases removed from V and 1 base from J, the gap between germline ends came to 14 bases. CDR1 is MNHNS and CDR2 is SASEGT in the germline V gene. CDR3 DNA sequence: TGTGCCAGCAGTGAAAATTGGGGGATCGTCCAAGAGACCCAGTACTTC. Amino acid sequence: CASSENWGIVQETQYF.

This clonotype was recorded at least ten times. The V and J genes are TRBV4-1 and TRBJ2-2, with TRBD2 matching over 10 bases. With 3 bases clipped from V and 4 bases from J, the junction kept 2 bases outside the gene matches. CDR1 MGHRA and CDR2 YSYEKL come from the germline V gene. CDR3 length equals 15 residues. CDR3 residues: CASSQRTSGTGELFF. CDR3 nucleotides: TGCGCCAGCAGCCAGAGGACTAGCGGCACCGGGGAGCTGTTTTTT.